Following are 6 T cell receptor beta chains from one sample sequenced in a study of B cell selection in AIRE deficiency. Sequencing used immunoSEQ multiplex PCR; TCRdb keeps in-frame clones, though not all of them. The table shows about 21,000 clones, with about 94% occurring only once. The regulatory T cell sort gate was CD4+CD25hiCD127low/negative. The sample consisted of Tregs sorted from PBMCs. The receptors come from a human donor with AIRE deficiency.

The sample holds one count of this clone. The V call is TRBV28, the J call TRBJ2-7, with a weak D call TRBD2 (5 bases). The CDR3 runs to 14 residues. In germline, CDR1 is MDHEN, CDR2 SYDVKM. V was trimmed by 2 bases and J by 5 bases, leaving 13 bases between them. The DNA for the CDR3 is TGTGCCAGCAGTTTAGGCGGGCCAACAAACGAGCAGTACTTC. Translated: CASSLGGPTNEQYF.

The J gene is TRBJ2-3, the V gene TRBV5-4, with 9 bases lining up with TRBD2. V gave up 0 bases and J gave up 4 bases; unmatched junction bases: 6. Germline values: CDR1 SGHNT, CDR2 YYREEE (reference sequence). This CDR3 has 16 amino acids. The CDR3 spells CASSLGGGLASDTQYF. The CDR3 nucleotides are TGTGCCAGCAGCTTGGGAGGGGGACTAGCATCAGATACGCAGTATTTT.

The CDR3 DNA reads as TGTGCCAGCTCAGAAAGCTTGGGACAGAAGAACCACGAGCAGTACTTC. This encodes CASSESLGQKNHEQYF. The chain combines TRBV18 with TRBJ2-7; 7 bases line up with TRBD1. Germline V gene sequence: CDR1 KGHSH, CDR2 LQKENI. The V gene end was trimmed by 5 bases and the J gene end by 5 bases; junction bases not matched to a gene: 15. This CDR3 comprises 16 residues.

The chain couples TRBV6-5 to TRBJ2-2; D remains ambiguous. CDR1 MNHEY and CDR2 SVGAGI come from the germline V gene. V lost 2 bases, J lost 3 bases, and 7 bases lay in between. The CDR3 is 14 residues long. The CDR3 nucleotides are TGTGCCAGCAGTTACCGGGTATACACCGGGGAGCTGTTTTTT. This gives the protein CASSYRVYTGELFF.

The genes are TRBV6-1 and TRBJ1-6, with 8 bases fitting TRBD1. The junction had 8 bases not matched to a gene; V was cut back by 2 bases and J by 8 bases. Germline CDR1 reads MNHNS; CDR2 reads SASEGT. The CDR3 runs to 16 residues. Here the CDR3 reads CASSEFSGGAYSPLHF. CDR3 coding DNA: TGTGCCAGCAGTGAATTCTCAGGGGGCGCGTATTCACCCCTCCACTTT.

The chain joins TRBV27 to TRBJ1-1, with a weak D call TRBD1 (5 bases). CDR3 length: 13 amino acids. CDR1 MNHEY and CDR2 SMNVEV come from the germline V gene (reference sequence). V was shortened by 3 bases and J by 6 bases, with 11 bases between the two germline ends. The CDR3 nucleotides are TGTGCCAGCAGTTTCCAGGGACGGGCTGAAGCTTTCTTT. It yields the protein CASSFQGRAEAFF.